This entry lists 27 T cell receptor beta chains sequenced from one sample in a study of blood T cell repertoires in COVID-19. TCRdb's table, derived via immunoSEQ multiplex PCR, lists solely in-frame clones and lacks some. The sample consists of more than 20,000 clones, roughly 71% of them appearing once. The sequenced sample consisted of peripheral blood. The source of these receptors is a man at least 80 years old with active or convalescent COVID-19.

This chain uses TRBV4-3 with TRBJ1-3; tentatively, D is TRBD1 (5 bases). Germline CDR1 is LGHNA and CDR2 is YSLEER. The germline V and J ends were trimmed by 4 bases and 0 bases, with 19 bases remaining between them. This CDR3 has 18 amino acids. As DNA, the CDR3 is TGCGCCAGCAGCCGCTCCTTGGGTGGGGACTACTCTGGAAACACCATATATTTT. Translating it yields CASSRSLGGDYSGNTIYF.

Here the CDR3 DNA reads TGTGCCAGTAGTATAGCGCGTTGGGCCAATGAGCAGTTCTTC. Its protein product is CASSIARWANEQFF. The rearrangement links TRBV19 to TRBJ2-1, with D hard to call. The ends were cut back, 1 base at V and 6 bases at J, with 10 bases in the middle. The CDR3 is 14 amino acids. Germline assignment: CDR1 LNHDA and CDR2 SQIVND (reference sequence). Filled out from reference TRBV19 and TRBJ2-1, the complete variable domain reads DGGITQSPKYLFRKEGQNVTLSCEQNLNHDAMYWYRQDPGQGLRLIYYSQIVNDFQKGDIAEGYSVSREKKESFPLTVTSAQKNPTAFYLCASSIARWANEQFFGPGTRLTVL.

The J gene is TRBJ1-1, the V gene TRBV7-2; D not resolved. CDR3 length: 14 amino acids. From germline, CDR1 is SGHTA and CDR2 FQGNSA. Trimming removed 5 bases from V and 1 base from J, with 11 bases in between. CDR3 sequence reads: CASSPPVANTEAFF. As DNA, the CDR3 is TGTGCCAGCAGCCCCCCCGTGGCGAACACTGAAGCTTTCTTT.

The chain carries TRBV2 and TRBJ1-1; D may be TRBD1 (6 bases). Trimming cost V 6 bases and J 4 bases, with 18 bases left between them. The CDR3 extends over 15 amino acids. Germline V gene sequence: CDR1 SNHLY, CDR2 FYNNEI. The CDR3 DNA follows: TGTGCCAGCAGAAAGGACGACAGGTCTAGCACTGAAGCTTTCTTT. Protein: CASRKDDRSSTEAFF.

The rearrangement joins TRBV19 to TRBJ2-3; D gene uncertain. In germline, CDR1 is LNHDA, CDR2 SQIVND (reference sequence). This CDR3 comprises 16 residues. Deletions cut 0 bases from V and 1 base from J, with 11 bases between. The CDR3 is CASSIDRVSGTDTQYF. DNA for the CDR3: TGTGCCAGTAGTATAGATCGGGTGTCGGGCACAGATACGCAGTATTTT.

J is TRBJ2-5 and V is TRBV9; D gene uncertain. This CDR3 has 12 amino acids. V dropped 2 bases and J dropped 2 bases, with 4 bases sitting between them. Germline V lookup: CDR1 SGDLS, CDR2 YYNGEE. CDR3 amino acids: CASSVQQETQYF. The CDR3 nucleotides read TGTGCCAGCAGCGTGCAGCAAGAGACCCAGTACTTC.

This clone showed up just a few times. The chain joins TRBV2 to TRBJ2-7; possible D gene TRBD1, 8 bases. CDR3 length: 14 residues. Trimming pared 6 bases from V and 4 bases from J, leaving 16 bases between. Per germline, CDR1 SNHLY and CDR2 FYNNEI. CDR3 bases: TGTGCCAGCAGAGACACAGGGGGGGTATACGAGCAGTACTTC. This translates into CASRDTGGVYEQYF.

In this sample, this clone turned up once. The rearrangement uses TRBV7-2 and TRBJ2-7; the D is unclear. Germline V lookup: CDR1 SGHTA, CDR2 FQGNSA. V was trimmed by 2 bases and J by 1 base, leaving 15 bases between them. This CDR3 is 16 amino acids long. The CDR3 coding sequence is TGTGCCAGCAGCTTACCCCCCGCGACACTGTCCTACGAGCAGTACTTC. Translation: CASSLPPATLSYEQYF.

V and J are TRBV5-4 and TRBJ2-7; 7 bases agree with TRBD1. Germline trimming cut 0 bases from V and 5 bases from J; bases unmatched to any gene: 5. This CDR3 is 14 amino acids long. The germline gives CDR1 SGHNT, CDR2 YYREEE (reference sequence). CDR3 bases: TGTGCCAGCAGCTTGGGGCAGGGGGTCAACGAGCAGTACTTC. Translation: CASSLGQGVNEQYF. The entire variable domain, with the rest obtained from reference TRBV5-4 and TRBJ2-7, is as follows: ETGVTQSPTHLIKTRGQQVTLRCSSQSGHNTVSWYQQALGQGPQFIFQYYREEENGRGNFPPRFSGLQFPNYSSELNVNALELDDSALYLCASSLGQGVNEQYFGPGTRLTVT.

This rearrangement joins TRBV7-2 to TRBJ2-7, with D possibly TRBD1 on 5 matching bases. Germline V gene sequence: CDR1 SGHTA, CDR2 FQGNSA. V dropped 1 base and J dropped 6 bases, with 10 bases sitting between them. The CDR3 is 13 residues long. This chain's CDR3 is CASSLVDSSEQYF. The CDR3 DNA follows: TGTGCCAGCAGCTTAGTAGACAGTTCCGAGCAGTACTTC.

CDR3 residues: CASSPTQGAYNEQFF. The CDR3 nucleotides are TGTGCCAGCTCACCGACCCAGGGGGCCTACAATGAGCAGTTCTTC. This rearrangement joins TRBV18 to TRBJ2-1, with 7 bases lining up with TRBD1. CDR1 and CDR2 from the germline V gene are KGHSH and LQKENI. The CDR3 spans 15 residues. The ends lost 3 bases at V and 2 bases at J; junction bases unmatched: 4.

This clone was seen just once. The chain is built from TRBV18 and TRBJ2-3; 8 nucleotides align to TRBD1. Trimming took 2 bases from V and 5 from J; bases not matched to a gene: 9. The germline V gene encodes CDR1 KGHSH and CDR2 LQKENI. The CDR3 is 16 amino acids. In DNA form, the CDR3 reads TGTGCCAGCTCACCAGGAACAGGGGGTGGTAGAGATACGCAGTATTTT. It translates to CASSPGTGGGRDTQYF.

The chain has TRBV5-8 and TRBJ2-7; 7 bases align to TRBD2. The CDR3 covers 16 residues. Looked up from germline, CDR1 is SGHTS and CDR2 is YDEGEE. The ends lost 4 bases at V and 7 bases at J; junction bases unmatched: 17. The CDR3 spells CASSPVGQLASLEQYF. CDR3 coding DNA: TGTGCCAGCAGCCCGGTAGGGCAACTAGCGTCACTAGAGCAGTACTTC. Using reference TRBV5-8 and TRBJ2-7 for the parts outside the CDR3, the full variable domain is EAGVTQSPTHLIKTRGQQATLRCSPISGHTSVYWYQQALGLGLQFLLWYDEGEERNRGNFPPRFSGRQFPNYSSELNVNALELEDSALYLCASSPVGQLASLEQYFGPGTRLTVT.

CDR3 bases: TGTGCCAGCAGTGAATCTGAGGCGGGAAACACCATATATTTT. Amino acid sequence: CASSESEAGNTIYF. The chain joins TRBV25-1 to TRBJ1-3, with D unresolved. Trimming stripped 1 base from V and 4 bases from J, with 8 bases between. The CDR3 sequence is 14 residues long. From germline, CDR1 is MGHDK and CDR2 SYGVNS.

CDR3 nucleotides: TGTGCCAGCAGCCAACCGAACAAAATCGATGGCTACACCTTC. This translates into CASSQPNKIDGYTF. The chain couples TRBV3-1 (or the pseudogene TRBV3-2) to TRBJ1-2; D uncertain. Germline V CDR1 and CDR2: LGHDT, YNNKEL (reference sequence). Trimming took 2 bases from V and 6 from J, leaving 13 bases between them. The CDR3 runs 14 residues.

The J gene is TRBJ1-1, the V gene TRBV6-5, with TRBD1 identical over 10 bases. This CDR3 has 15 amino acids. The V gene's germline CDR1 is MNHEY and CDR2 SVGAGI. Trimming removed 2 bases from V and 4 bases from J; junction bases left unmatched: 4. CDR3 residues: CASSYRDRGRTEAFF. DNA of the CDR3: TGTGCCAGCAGTTACCGGGACAGGGGACGCACTGAAGCTTTCTTT.

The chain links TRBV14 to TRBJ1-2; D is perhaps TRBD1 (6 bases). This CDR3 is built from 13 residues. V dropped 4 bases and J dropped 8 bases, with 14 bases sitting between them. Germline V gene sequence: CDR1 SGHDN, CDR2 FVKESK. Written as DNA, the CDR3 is TGTGCCAGCAGCCGATATGCAGGGGCCGGCTACACCTTC. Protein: CASSRYAGAGYTF.

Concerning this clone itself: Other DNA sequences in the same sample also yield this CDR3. The CDR3 sequence is CASTRGGLGYTF. Written as DNA, the CDR3 is TGTGCCAGTACTCGGGGGGGTCTGGGCTACACCTTC. The chain employs TRBV19 and TRBJ1-2; perhaps TRBD1 as D (5 bases). V was trimmed by 7 bases and J by 8 bases, leaving 14 bases between them. Germline V gives CDR1 LNHDA, CDR2 SQIVND (reference sequence). This CDR3 has 12 amino acids.

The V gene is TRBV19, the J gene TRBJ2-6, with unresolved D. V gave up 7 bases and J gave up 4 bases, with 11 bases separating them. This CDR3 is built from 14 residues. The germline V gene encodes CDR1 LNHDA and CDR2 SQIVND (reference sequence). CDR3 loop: CASNRVTGANVLTF. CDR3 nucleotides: TGTGCCAGTAACCGGGTTACGGGGGCCAACGTCCTGACTTTC.

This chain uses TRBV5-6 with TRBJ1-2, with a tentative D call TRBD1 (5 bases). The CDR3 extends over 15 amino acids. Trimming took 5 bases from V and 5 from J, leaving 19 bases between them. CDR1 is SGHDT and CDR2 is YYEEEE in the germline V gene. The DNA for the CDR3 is TGTGCCAGCAGGCAACGGGGGGTCCGGGGTTATGGCTACACCTTC. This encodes CASRQRGVRGYGYTF.

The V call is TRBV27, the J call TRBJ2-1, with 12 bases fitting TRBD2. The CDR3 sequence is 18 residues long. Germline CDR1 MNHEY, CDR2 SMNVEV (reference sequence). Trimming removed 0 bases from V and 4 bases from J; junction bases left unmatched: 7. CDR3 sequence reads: CASSLSPSGRGFYNEQFF. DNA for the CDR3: TGTGCCAGCAGTTTATCGCCTAGCGGGAGGGGATTTTACAATGAGCAGTTCTTC.

The CDR3 nucleotides are TGTGCCAGCAGCTTAGATGGGGGCAGTCGAGAGACCCAGTACTTC. Amino acids: CASSLDGGSRETQYF. The rearrangement uses TRBV7-2 and TRBJ2-5, with D perhaps TRBD1 (6 bases). CDR3 length: 15 amino acids. Germline-derived CDR1 and CDR2 are SGHTA and FQGNSA. V dropped 1 base and J dropped 4 bases, with 13 bases sitting between them.

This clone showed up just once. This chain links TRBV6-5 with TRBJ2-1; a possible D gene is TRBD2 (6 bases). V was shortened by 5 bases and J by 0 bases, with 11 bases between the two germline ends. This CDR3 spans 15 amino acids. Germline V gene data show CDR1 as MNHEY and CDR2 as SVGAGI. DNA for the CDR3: TGTGCCAGCAGTCTTGACGGGAGCTCCTACAATGAGCAGTTCTTC. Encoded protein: CASSLDGSSYNEQFF.

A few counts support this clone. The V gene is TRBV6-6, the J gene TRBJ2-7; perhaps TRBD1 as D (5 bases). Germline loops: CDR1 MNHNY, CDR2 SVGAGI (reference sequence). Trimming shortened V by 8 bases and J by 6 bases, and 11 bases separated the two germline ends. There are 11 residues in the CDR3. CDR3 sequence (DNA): TGTGCCAGCGGGTCAGGGTTCGAGCAGTACTTC. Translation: CASGSGFEQYF.

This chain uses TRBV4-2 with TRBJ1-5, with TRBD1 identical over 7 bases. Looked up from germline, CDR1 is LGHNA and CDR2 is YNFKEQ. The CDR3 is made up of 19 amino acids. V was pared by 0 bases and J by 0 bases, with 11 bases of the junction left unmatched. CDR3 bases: TGTGCCAGCAGCCAAGAAGTTAGGGGGCCGGGATATAGCAATCAGCCCCAGCATTTT. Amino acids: CASSQEVRGPGYSNQPQHF.

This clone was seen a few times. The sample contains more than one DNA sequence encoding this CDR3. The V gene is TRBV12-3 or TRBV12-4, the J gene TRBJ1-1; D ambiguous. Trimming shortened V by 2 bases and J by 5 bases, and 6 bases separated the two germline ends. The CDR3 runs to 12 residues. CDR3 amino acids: CASSLRRTEAFF. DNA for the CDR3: TGTGCCAGCAGTTTACGGAGGACTGAAGCTTTCTTT.

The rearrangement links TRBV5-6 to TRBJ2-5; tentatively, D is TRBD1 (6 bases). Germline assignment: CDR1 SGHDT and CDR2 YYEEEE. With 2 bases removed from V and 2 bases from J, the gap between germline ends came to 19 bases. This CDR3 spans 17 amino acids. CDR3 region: CASSFWGSQGQQETQYF. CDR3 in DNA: TGTGCCAGCAGCTTTTGGGGCAGCCAGGGACAACAAGAGACCCAGTACTTC.